Listed here are 8 T cell receptor beta chains from one sample, sequenced in a study of cytomegalovirus exposure and HLA in healthy donors. PCR amplification relied on 60 Vbeta primers (plus 13 Jbeta primers). Repertoires were generated with immunoSEQ multiplex PCR, while TCRdb's copy carries only in-frame clones and drops some. The table includes about 93,000 clones, about 66% detected once. The sequencing sample was made of PBMCs. The receptors shown here come from a boy aged 5-17 years in good health and CMV-seropositive.

This chain uses TRBV25-1 with TRBJ2-7; D gene uncertain. Germline-derived CDR1 and CDR2 are MGHDK and SYGVNS. Trimming shortened V by 4 bases and J by 4 bases, and 8 bases separated the two germline ends. This CDR3 contains 12 residues. As DNA, the CDR3 is TGTGCCAGCAGTGCCCTCGGGTACGAGCAGTACTTC. This translates into CASSALGYEQYF.

This clone was seen only a few times. The rearrangement uses TRBV6-5 and TRBJ1-2; no reliable D call. The CDR3 sequence is 14 residues long. CDR1 and CDR2 (germline): MNHEY, SVGAGI. Trimming pared 0 bases from V and 8 bases from J, leaving 13 bases between. The chain's CDR3 is CASSYSNPEVGYTF. DNA of the CDR3: TGTGCCAGCAGTTACTCGAACCCGGAGGTGGGCTACACCTTC.

V and J are TRBV19 and TRBJ1-4; 7 nucleotides align to TRBD1. V was pared by 5 bases and J by 17 bases, with 14 bases of the junction left unmatched. The length of the CDR3 is 13 residues. CDR1 is LNHDA, CDR2 SQIVND, per germline (reference sequence). CDR3 amino acids: CASSQWTGTVTFF. The CDR3 region has the DNA TGTGCCAGTAGTCAATGGACCGGGACAGTCACATTTTTT.

V and J are TRBV13 and TRBJ2-1; 7 nucleotides align to TRBD2. Germline loops: CDR1 PRHDT, CDR2 FYEKMQ (reference sequence). This CDR3 region has 15 residues. Unmatched junction bases numbered 1, after V lost 2 bases and J lost 0 bases. CDR3 DNA: TGTGCCAGCAGCTTAACTAGCGCCTCCTACAATGAGCAGTTCTTC. Its translation: CASSLTSASYNEQFF.

For the CDR3, the DNA is TGCAGTGCTAGTCTTGAAAAACTGTTTTTT. Translating gives CSASLEKLFF. V is TRBV20-1 and J is TRBJ1-4; D is unresolved. CDR3 length: 10 residues. V gave up 3 bases and J gave up 7 bases, with 3 bases separating them. CDR1 DFQATT and CDR2 SNEGSKA come from the germline V gene (reference sequence).

The chain employs TRBV5-1 and TRBJ2-7; the D gene is possibly TRBD1 (6 bases). Germline CDR1 SGHRS, CDR2 YFSETQ. This CDR3 comprises 12 residues. Trimming cost V 0 bases and J 6 bases, with 7 bases left between them. In nucleotides, the CDR3 is TGCGCCAGCAGCTTGGGGGACACCGAGCAGTACTTC. Translation: CASSLGDTEQYF.

The DNA of the CDR3 is TGCGCCAGCAGCTTGGCGTTTGGACAACGCTGGGGCGAGCAGTACTTC. Protein sequence: CASSLAFGQRWGEQYF. V gene TRBV5-1 combines with J gene TRBJ2-7, with D maybe TRBD1 (5 bases). From germline, CDR1 is SGHRS and CDR2 YFSETQ. V was pared by 0 bases and J by 6 bases, with 19 bases between. The CDR3 has 16 amino acids. Full variable domain (missing parts from reference TRBV5-1 and TRBJ2-7): KAGVTQTPRYLIKTRGQQVTLSCSPISGHRSVSWYQQTPGQGLQFLFEYFSETQRNKGNFPGRFSGRQFSNSRSEMNVSTLELGDSALYLCASSLAFGQRWGEQYFGPGTRLTVT.

The gene calls are TRBV5-1 and TRBJ1-6; a weak D match, TRBD1 (6 bases). The V end lost 3 bases, the J end lost 7 bases, and 17 bases lay between the germline ends. Germline CDR1 SGHRS, CDR2 YFSETQ. CDR3 length: 16 residues. As DNA, the CDR3 is TGCGCCAGCAGCTCCCCAGAAGGGGGTAGAAATTCACCCCTCCACTTT. Encoded protein: CASSSPEGGRNSPLHF.